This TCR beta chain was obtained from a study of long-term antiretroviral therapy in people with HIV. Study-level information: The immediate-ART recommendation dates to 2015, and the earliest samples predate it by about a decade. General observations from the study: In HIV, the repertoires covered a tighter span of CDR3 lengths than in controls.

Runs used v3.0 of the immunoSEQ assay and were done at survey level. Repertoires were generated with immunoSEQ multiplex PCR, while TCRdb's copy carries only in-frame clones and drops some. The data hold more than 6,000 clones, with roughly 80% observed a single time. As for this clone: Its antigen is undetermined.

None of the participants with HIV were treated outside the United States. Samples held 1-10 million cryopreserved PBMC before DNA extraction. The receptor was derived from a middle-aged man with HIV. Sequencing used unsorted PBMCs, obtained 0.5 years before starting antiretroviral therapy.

CDR3 bases: TGTGCCAGCACCTCAACAGGGGTTACTGAAGCTTTCTTT. This codes for CASTSTGVTEAFF. This chain connects TRBV6-5 to TRBJ1-1; 7 bases match TRBD1. V trimming: 7 bases; J trimming: 5 bases; junction bases outside the gene matches: 7. The CDR3 spans 13 residues. Germline loops: CDR1 MNHEY, CDR2 SVGAGI.